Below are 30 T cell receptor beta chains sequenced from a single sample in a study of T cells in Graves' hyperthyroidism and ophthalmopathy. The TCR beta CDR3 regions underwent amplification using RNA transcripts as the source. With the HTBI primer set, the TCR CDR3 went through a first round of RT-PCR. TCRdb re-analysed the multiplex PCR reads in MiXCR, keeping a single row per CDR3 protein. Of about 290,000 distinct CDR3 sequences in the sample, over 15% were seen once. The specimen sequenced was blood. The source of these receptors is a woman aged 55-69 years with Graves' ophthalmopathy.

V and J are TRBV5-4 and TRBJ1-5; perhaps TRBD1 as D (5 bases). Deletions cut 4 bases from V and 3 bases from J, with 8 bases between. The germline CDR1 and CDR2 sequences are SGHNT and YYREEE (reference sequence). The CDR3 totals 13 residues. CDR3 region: CASSRDPNQPQHF. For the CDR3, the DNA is TGTGCCAGCAGCCGGGACCCCAATCAGCCCCAGCATTTT.

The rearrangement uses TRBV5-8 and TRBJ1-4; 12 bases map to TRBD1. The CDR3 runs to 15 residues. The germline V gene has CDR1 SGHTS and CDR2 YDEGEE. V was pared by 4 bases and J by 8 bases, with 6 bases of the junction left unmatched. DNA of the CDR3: TGTGCCAGCAGCGCCGGGGACAGGGGGCGAGAAAAACTGTTTTTT. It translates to CASSAGDRGREKLFF. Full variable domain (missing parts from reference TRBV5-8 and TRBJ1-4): EAGVTQSPTHLIKTRGQQATLRCSPISGHTSVYWYQQALGLGLQFLLWYDEGEERNRGNFPPRFSGRQFPNYSSELNVNALELEDSALYLCASSAGDRGREKLFFGSGTQLSVL.

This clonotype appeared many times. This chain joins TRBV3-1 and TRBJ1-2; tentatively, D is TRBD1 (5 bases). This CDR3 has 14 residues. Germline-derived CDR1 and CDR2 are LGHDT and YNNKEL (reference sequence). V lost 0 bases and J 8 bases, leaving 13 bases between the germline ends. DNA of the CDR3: TGTGCCAGCAGCCAAGATGAGGCAGGGCTAGGCTACACCTTC. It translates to CASSQDEAGLGYTF. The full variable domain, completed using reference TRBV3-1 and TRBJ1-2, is DTAVSQTPKYLVTQMGNDKSIKCEQNLGHDTMYWYKQDSKKFLKIMFSYNNKELIINETVPNRFSPKSPDKAHLNLHINSLELGDSAVYFCASSQDEAGLGYTFGSGTRLTVV.

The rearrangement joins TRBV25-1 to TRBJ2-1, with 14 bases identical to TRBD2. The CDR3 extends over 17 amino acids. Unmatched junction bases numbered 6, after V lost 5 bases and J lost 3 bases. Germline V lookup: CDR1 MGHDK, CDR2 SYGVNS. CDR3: CASSPPGLAGDYNEQFF. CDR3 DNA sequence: TGTGCCAGCAGTCCCCCGGGACTAGCGGGAGACTACAATGAGCAGTTCTTC.

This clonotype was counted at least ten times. CDR3 region: CASSPRQDTEAFF. The CDR3 DNA follows: TGTGCCAGCTCACCGAGACAGGACACTGAAGCTTTCTTT. This sequence joins TRBV18 and TRBJ1-1, with TRBD1 as a possible D gene (6 bases). V lost 3 bases, J lost 3 bases, and 8 bases lay in between. The CDR3 totals 13 residues. Germline lookup yields CDR1 KGHSH and CDR2 LQKENI.

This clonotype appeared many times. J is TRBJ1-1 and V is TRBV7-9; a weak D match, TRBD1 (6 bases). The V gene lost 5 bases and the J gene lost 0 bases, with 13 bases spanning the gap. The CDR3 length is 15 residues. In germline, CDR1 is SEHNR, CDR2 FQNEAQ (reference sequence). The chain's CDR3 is CASSGYGGMNTEAFF. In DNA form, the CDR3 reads TGTGCCAGCAGCGGTTACGGGGGCATGAACACTGAAGCTTTCTTT.

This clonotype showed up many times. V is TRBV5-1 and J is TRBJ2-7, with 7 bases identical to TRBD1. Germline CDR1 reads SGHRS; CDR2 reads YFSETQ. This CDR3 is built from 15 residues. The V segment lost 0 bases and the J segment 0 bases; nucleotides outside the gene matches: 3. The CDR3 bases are TGCGCCAGCAGCTTGGAGGACAGGATCTCCTACGAGCAGTACTTC. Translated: CASSLEDRISYEQYF.

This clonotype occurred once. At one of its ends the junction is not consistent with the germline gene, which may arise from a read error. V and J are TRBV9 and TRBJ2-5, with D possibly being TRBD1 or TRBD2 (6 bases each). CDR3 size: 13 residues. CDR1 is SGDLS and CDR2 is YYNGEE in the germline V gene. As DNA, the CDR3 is TGTGCCAGCAGTGGGGGGCAGAGGGAGACCAAGTACTTC. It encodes CASSGGQRETKYF. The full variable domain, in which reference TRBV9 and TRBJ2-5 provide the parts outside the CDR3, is DSGVTQTPKHLITATGQRVTLRCSPRSGDLSVYWYQQSLDQGLQFLIQYYNGEERAKGNILERFSAQQFPDLHSELNLSSLELGDSALYFCASSGGQRETKYFGPGTRLLVL.

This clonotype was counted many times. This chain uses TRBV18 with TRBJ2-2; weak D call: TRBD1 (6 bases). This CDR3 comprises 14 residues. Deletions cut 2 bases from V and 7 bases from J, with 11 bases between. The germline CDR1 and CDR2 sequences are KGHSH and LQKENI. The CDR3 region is CASSPSDSVGELFF. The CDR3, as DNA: TGTGCCAGCTCACCATCGGACAGCGTCGGGGAGCTGTTTTTT.

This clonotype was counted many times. CDR3 sequence: CSASLTAYNEQFF. The DNA of the CDR3 is TGCAGTGCTAGTCTGACAGCCTACAATGAGCAGTTCTTC. The chain recombines TRBV20-1 with TRBJ2-1, with D possibly TRBD1 on 5 matching bases. CDR1 is DFQATT and CDR2 is SNEGSKA in the germline V gene (reference sequence). The V end lost 3 bases, the J end lost 2 bases, and 8 bases lay between the germline ends. CDR3 length: 13 amino acids.

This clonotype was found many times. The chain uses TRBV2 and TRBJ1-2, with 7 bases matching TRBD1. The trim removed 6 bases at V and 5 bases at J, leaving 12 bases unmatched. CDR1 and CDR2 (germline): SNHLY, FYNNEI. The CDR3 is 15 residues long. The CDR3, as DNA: TGTGCCAGCAGGGCCAACCGGGACAGCAGTTATGGCTACACCTTC. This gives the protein CASRANRDSSYGYTF. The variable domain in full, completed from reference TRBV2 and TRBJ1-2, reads EPEVTQTPSHQVTQMGQEVILRCVPISNHLYFYWYRQILGQKVEFLVSFYNNEISEKSEIFDDQFSVERPDGSNFTLKIRSTKLEDSAMYFCASRANRDSSYGYTFGSGTRLTVV.

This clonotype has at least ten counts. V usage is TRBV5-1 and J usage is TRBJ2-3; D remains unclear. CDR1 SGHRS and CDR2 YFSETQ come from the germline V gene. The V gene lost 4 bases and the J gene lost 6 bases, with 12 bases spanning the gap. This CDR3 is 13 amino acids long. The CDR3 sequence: CASSTIPDDTQYF. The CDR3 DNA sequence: TGCGCCAGCAGCACGATACCCGACGATACGCAGTATTTT. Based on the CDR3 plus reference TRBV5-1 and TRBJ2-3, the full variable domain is KAGVTQTPRYLIKTRGQQVTLSCSPISGHRSVSWYQQTPGQGLQFLFEYFSETQRNKGNFPGRFSGRQFSNSRSEMNVSTLELGDSALYLCASSTIPDDTQYFGPGTRLTVL.

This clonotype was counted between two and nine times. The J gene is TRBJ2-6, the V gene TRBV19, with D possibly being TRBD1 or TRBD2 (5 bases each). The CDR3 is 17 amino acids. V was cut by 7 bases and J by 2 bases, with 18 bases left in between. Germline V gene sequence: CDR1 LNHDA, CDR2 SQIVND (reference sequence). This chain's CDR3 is CASTASGGEPGANVLTF. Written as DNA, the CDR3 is TGTGCCAGTACGGCTTCTGGGGGAGAACCTGGGGCCAACGTCCTGACTTTC.

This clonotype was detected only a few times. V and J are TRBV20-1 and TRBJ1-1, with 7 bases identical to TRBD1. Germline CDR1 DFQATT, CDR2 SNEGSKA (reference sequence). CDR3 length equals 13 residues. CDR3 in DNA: TGCGGCATCCTGACAGGGCCATCCACTGAAGCTTTCTTT. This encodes CGILTGPSTEAFF.

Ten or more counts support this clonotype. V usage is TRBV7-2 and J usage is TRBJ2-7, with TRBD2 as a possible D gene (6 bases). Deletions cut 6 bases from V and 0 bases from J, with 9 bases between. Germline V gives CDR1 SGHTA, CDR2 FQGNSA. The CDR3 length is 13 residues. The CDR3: CASRQTSSYEQYF. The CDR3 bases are TGTGCCAGCAGACAGACTAGCTCCTACGAGCAGTACTTC.

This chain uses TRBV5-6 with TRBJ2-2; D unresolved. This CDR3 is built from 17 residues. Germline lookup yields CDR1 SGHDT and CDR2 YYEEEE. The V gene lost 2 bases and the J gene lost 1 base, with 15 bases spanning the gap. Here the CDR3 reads CASSLGPPLGNTGELFF. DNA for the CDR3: TGTGCCAGCAGCTTAGGACCTCCTTTGGGGAACACCGGGGAGCTGTTTTTT.

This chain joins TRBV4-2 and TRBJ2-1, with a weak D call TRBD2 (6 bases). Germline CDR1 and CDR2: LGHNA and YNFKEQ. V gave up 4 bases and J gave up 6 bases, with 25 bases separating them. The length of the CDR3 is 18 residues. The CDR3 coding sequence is TGTGCCAGCAGCCCGACGATCTTAGCGGATAGAAGGCGCAATGAGCAGTTCTTC. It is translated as CASSPTILADRRRNEQFF.

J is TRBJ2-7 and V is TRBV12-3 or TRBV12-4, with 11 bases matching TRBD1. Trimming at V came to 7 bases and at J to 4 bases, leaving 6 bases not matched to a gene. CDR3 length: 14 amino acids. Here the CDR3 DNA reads TGTGCCAGCAAGCCGGGACAGGGGGTTTACGAGCAGTACTTC. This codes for CASKPGQGVYEQYF.

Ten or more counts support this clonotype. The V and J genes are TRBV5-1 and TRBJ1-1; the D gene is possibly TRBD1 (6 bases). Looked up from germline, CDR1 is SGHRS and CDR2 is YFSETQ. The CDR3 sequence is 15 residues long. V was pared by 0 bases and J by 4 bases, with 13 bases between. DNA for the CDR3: TGCGCCAGCAGCTTGGTGGGGGGCTTTGGCACTGAAGCTTTCTTT. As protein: CASSLVGGFGTEAFF. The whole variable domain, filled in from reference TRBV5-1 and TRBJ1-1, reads KAGVTQTPRYLIKTRGQQVTLSCSPISGHRSVSWYQQTPGQGLQFLFEYFSETQRNKGNFPGRFSGRQFSNSRSEMNVSTLELGDSALYLCASSLVGGFGTEAFFGQGTRLTVV.

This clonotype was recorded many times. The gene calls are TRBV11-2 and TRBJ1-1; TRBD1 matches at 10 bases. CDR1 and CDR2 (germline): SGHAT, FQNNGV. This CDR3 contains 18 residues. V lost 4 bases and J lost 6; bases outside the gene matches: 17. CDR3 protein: CASSSITNGQGEGPEAFF. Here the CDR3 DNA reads TGTGCCAGCAGCTCCATTACCAACGGACAGGGGGAAGGCCCTGAAGCTTTCTTT.

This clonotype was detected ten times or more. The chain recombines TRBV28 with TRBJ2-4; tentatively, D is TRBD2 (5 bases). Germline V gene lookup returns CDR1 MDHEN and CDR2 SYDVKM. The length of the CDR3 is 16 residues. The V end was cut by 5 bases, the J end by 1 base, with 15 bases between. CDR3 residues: CASSPPPRRAKNIQYF. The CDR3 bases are TGTGCCAGCAGTCCCCCCCCCAGGAGGGCCAAAAACATTCAGTACTTC.

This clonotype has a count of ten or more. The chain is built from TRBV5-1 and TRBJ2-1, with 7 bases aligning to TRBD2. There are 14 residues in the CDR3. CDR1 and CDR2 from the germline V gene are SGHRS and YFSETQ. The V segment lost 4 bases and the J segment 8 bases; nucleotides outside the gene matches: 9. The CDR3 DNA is TGCGCCAGCAGCCGCCTCCTCGCGGGAGATGAGCAGTTCTTC. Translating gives CASSRLLAGDEQFF.

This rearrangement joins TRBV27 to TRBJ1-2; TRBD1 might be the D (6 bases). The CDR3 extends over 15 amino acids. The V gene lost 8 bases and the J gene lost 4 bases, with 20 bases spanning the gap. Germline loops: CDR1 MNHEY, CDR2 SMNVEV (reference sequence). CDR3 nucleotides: TGTGCCAGCGGTGTAGCGGGGGACAACCCCTATGGCTACACCTTC. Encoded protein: CASGVAGDNPYGYTF.

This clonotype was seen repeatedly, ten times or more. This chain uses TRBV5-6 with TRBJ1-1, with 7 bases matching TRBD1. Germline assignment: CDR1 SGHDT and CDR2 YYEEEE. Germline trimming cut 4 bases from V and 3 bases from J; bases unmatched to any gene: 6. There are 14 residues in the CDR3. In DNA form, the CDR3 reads TGTGCCAGCAGCGTAAACAGGGGAGACACTGAAGCTTTCTTT. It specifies CASSVNRGDTEAFF.

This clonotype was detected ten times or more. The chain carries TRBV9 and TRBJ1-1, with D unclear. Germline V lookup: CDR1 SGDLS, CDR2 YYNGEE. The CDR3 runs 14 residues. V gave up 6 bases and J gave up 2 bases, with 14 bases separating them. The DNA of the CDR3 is TGTGCCAGCACCCCTCATCCTGGAAACACTGAAGCTTTCTTT. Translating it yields CASTPHPGNTEAFF.

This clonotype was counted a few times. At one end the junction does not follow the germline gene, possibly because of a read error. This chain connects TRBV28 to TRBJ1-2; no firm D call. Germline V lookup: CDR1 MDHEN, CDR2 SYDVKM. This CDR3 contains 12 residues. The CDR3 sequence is CASSDANYDYTF. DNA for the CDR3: TGTGCCAGCAGCGATGCTAACTATGACTACACCTTC.

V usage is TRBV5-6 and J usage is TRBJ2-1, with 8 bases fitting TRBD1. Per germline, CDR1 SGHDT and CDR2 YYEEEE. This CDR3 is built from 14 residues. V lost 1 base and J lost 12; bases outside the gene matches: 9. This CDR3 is CASSLQDRAFGQFF. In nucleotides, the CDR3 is TGTGCCAGCAGCTTGCAGGACAGGGCCTTCGGGCAGTTCTTC.

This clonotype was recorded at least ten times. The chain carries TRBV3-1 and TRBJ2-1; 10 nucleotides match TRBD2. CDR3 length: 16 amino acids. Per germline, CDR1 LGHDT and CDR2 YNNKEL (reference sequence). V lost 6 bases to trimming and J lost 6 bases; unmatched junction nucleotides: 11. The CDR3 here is CASSRTSGRVSNEQFF. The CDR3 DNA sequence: TGTGCCAGCAGTCGGACTAGCGGAAGAGTGAGCAATGAGCAGTTCTTC.

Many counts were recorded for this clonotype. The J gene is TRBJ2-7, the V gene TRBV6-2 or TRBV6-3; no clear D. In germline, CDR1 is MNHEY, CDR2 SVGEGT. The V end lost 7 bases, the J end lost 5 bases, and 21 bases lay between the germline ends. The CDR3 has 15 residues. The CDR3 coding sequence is TGTGCCAGCACCCCCCGGAACGCCCTGCGCGACGAGCAGTACTTC. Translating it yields CASTPRNALRDEQYF.

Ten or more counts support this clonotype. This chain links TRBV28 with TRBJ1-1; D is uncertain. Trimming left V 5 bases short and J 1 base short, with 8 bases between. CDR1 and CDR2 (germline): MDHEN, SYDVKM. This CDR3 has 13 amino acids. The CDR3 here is CASSPWANTEAFF. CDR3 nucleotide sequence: TGTGCCAGCAGTCCGTGGGCGAACACTGAAGCTTTCTTT.